This T cell receptor beta chain is from a study of PD-L1 blockade in urothelial cancer. Germline CDR1 and CDR2: SGHRS and YFSETQ. The V gene lost 0 bases and the J gene lost 8 bases, with 14 bases spanning the gap. This CDR3 has 14 amino acids. The investigators introduced synthetic TCR analog templates into each PCR as spikes. The assay was immunoSEQ multiplex PCR, and TCRdb's table has in-frame clones only and misses some. This sample has tens of thousands of clones, with 82% found just once. Time point described: pretreatment peripheral blood. Sequenced material: PBMCs, taken around atezolizumab (anti-PD-L1) treatment. This TCR was recovered from a man aged 45-65 years with urothelial cancer. The V gene is TRBV5-1, the J gene TRBJ1-2; no firm D call. The DNA for the CDR3 is TGCGCCAGCAGCTTGGATCCGGACTTTAAGGGCTACACCTTC. Amino acids: CASSLDPDFKGYTF.